This T cell receptor (beta chain) was recovered during a study of shared clonotypes between healthy human individuals. As for the study in general: Three plates were used per donor for CD4 naive, three for CD4 memory, two for CD8 naive and one for CD8 memory.

Findings and limits, study-wide: Shared clonotypes: about 5% naive CD4, roughly 3.5% naive CD8, 2.3% memory CD4, 0.4% memory CD8. Generation probabilities of non-shared clonotypes were lower (relative to those shared by all four donors). Donors were few, which limited the genetic and exposure-history diversity represented.

This CDR3 spans 13 amino acids. With 10 bases removed from V and 4 bases from J, the gap between germline ends came to 17 bases. Germline lookup yields CDR1 MNHNS and CDR2 SASEGT. The repertoire was sequenced with immunoSEQ multiplex PCR; TCRdb's copy has only in-frame clones and lacks some. Among over 2 million clones listed, less than 95% were seen once. On this clone itself: Antigen: not known.

Sequenced material: naive CD4+ T cells from PBMCs. Noted subset: CD45RA+ positively selected. This TCR was sampled from a man younger than 35 in good health. Some clones in this sample may be carry-over from other donors' samples. The chain uses TRBV6-1 and TRBJ2-7; D possibly corresponds to TRBD2 (6 bases). CDR3 DNA: TGTGCCACCTTAGGGCTAGCGAGGTACGAGCAGTACTTC. Its translation: CATLGLARYEQYF.